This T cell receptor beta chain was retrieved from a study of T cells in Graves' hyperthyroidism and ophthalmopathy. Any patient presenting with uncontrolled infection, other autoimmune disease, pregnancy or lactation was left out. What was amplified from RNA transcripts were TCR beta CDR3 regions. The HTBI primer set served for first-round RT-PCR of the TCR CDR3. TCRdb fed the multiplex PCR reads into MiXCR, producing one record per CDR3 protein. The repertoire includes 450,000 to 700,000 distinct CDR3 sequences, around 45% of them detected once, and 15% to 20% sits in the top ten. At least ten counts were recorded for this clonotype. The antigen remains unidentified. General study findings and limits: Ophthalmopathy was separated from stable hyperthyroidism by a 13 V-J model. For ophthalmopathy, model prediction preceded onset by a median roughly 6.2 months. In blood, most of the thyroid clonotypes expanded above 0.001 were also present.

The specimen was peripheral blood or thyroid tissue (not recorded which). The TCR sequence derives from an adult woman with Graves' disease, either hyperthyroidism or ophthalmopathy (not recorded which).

The CDR3 region has the DNA TGCAGTGCTGATCGACAGGAGTCCTACGAGCAGTACTTC. Its protein product is CSADRQESYEQYF. The chain carries TRBV20-1 and TRBJ2-7; D is perhaps TRBD1 (6 bases). In germline, CDR1 is DFQATT, CDR2 SNEGSKA (reference sequence). The V end lost 5 bases, the J end lost 1 base, and 12 bases lay between the germline ends. This CDR3 contains 13 residues.